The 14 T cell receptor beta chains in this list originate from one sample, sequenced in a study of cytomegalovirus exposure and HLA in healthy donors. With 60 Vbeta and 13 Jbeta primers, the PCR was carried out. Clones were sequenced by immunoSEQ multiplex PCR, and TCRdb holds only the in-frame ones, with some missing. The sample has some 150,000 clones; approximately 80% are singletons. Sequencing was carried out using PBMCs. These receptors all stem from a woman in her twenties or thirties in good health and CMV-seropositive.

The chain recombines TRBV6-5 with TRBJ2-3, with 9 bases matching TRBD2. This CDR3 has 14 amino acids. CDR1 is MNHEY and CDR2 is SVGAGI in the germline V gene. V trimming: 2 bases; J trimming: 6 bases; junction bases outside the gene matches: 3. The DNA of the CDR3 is TGTGCCAGCAGTTACGCGGGGGGGCGGGATACGCAGTATTTT. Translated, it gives CASSYAGGRDTQYF.

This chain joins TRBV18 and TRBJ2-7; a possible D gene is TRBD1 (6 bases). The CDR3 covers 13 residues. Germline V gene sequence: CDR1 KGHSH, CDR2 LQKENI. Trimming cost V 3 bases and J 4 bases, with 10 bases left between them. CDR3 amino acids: CASSPTDRYEQYF. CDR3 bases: TGTGCCAGCTCACCGACTGACAGGTACGAGCAGTACTTC.

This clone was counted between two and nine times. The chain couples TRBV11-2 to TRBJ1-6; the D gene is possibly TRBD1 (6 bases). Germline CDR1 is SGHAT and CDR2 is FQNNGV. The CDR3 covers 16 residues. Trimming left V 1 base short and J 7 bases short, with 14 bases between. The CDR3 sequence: CASSLAPAGTNSPLHF. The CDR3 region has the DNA TGTGCCAGCAGCTTAGCCCCGGCAGGGACAAATTCACCCCTCCACTTT.

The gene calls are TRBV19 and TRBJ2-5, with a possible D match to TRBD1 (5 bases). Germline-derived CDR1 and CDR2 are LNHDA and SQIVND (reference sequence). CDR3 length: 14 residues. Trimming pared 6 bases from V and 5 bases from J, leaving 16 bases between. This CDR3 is CASSHLGLGETQYF. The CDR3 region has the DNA TGTGCCAGTAGCCACCTGGGGCTAGGGGAGACCCAGTACTTC.

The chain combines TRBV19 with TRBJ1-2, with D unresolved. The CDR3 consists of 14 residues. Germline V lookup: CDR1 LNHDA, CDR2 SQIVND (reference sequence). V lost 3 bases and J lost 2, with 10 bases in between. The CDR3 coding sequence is TGTGCCAGTAGTATTAGTGCCACGAACTATGGCTACACCTTC. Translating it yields CASSISATNYGYTF.

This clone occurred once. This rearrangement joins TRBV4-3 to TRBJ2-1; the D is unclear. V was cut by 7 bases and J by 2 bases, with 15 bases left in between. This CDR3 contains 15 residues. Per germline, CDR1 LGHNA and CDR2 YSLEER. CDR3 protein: CASTLNPDAYNEQFF. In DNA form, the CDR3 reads TGCGCCAGCACCTTAAACCCAGATGCCTACAATGAGCAGTTCTTC.

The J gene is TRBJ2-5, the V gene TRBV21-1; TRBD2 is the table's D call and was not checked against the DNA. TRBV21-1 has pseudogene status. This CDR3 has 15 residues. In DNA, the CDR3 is TGTGCCAGCAGCGTTGCGGGGGGGCCCGGAGAGACCCAGTACTTC. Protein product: CASSVAGGPGETQYF.

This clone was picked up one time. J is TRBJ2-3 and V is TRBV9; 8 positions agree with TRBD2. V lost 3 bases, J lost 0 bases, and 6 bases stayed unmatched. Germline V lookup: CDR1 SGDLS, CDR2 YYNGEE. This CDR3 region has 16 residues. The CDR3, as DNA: TGTGCCAGCAGCGCCGGGGGGGCGATTAGCACAGATACGCAGTATTTT. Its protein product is CASSAGGAISTDTQYF.

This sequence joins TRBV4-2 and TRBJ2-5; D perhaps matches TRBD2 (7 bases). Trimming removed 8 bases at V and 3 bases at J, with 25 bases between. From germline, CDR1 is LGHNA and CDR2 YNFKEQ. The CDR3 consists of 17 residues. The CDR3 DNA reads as TGTGCCAGCGGAGGGACATTGAGTAGCGGGTACGAAGAGACCCAGTACTTC. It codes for CASGGTLSSGYEETQYF.

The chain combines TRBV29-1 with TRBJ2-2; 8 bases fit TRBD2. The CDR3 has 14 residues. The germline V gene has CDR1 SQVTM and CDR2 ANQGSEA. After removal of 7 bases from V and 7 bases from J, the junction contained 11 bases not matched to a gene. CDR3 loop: CSARAGGPDGELFF. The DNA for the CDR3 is TGCAGCGCCAGGGCGGGGGGTCCGGACGGGGAGCTGTTTTTT.

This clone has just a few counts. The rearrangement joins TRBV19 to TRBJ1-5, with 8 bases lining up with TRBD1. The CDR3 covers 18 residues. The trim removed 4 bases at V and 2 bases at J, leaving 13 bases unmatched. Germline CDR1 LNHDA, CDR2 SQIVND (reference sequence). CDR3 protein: CASSTDRDRNIGNQPQHF. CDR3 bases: TGTGCCAGTAGTACGGACAGGGATAGGAATATTGGCAATCAGCCCCAGCATTTT.

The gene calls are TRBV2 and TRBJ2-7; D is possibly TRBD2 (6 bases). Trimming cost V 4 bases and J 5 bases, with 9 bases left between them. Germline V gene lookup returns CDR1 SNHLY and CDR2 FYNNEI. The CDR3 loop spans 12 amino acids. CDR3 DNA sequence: TGTGCCAGCAGTGGGGACTTCAACGAGCAGTACTTC. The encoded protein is CASSGDFNEQYF.

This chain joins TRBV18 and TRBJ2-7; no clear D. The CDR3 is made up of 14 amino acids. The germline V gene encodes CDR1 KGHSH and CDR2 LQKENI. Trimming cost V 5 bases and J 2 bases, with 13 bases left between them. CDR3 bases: TGTGCCAGCTCATCCGTTGGCGGCACCTACGAGCAGTACTTC. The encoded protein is CASSSVGGTYEQYF.

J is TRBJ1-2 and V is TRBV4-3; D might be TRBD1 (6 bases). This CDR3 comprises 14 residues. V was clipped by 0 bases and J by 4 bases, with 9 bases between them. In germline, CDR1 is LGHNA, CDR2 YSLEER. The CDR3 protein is CASSQETGSYGYTF. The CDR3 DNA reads TGCGCCAGCAGCCAAGAAACAGGGTCCTATGGCTACACCTTC.